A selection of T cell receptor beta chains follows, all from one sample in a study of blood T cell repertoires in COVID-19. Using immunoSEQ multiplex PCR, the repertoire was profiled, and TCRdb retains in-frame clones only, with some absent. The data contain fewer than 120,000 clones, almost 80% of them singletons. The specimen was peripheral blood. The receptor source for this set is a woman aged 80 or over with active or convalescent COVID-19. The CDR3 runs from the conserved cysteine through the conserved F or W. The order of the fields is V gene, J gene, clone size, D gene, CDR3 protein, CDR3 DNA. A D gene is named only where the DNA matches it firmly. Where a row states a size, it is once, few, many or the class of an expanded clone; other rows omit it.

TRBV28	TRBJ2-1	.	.	CASTYTGFRGEQFF	TGTGCCAGCACCTATACGGGATTCCGGGGTGAGCAGTTCTTC
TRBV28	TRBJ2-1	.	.	CASSQDRLRFF	TGTGCCAGCAGCCAAGACAGACTTCGATTCTTC
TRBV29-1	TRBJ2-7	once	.	CSVGQGSDEQYF	TGCAGCGTTGGGCAGGGGAGCGACGAGCAGTACTTC
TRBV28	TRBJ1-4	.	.	CATTAANEKLFF	TGTGCCACCACCGCGGCTAATGAAAAACTGTTTTTT
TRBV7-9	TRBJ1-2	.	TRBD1	CASSSLTTGVNYGYTF	TGTGCCAGCAGCTCGTTGACTACAGGGGTGAACTATGGCTACACCTTC
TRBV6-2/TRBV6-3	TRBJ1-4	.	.	CASSDAPRVPAGKLFF	TGTGCCAGCAGCGACGCTCCCCGGGTTCCGGCGGGAAAACTGTTTTTT
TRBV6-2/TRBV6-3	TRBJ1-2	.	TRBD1	CASSDRPWDRGLSGYTF	TGTGCCAGCAGTGACCGCCCCTGGGACAGGGGGCTCTCTGGCTACACCTTC
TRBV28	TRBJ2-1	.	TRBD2	CASSLGGRTYNEQFF	TGTGCCAGCAGTTTAGGCGGGAGGACATACAATGAGCAGTTCTTC
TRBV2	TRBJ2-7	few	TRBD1	CAIGQGVSYEQYF	TGTGCCATCGGACAGGGGGTCAGCTACGAGCAGTACTTC
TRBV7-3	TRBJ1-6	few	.	CASSPRLGETDDSPLHF	TGTGCCAGCAGCCCGCGGCTAGGTGAGACAGACGATTCACCCCTCCACTTT
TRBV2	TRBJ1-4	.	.	CASSDYRAQLFF	TGTGCCAGCAGTGACTACAGGGCCCAACTGTTTTTT
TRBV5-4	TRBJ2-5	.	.	CASSLGRNQETQYF	TGTGCCAGCAGCTTGGGGAGGAACCAAGAGACCCAGTACTTC
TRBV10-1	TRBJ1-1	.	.	CASSEAGSTTEAFF	TGCGCCAGCAGTGAGGCAGGTTCGACCACTGAAGCTTTCTTT
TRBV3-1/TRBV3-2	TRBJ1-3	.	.	CASSQAQAIYF	TGTGCCAGCAGCCAAGCCCAGGCCATATATTTT
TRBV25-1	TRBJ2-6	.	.	CASSTLLTRAGANVLTF	TGTGCCAGCAGTACACTACTTACCAGGGCTGGGGCCAACGTCCTGACTTTC
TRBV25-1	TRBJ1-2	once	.	CASSAQGTGYTF	TGTGCCAGCAGTGCACAGGGTACCGGCTACACCTTC
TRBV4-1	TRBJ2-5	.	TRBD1	CASSQDVERGGRETQYF	TGCGCCAGCAGCCAAGATGTCGAGAGAGGGGGCCGAGAGACCCAGTACTTC
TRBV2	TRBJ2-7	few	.	CASSGQSYEQYF	TGTGCCAGCAGTGGACAGAGTTACGAGCAGTACTTC
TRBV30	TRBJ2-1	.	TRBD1	CAWNTGTGDLNEQFF	TGTGCCTGGAACACCGGGACAGGGGATTTAAATGAGCAGTTCTTC
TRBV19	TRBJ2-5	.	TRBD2	CASKWKAGVETQYF	TGTGCCAGTAAGTGGAAAGCGGGAGTGGAGACCCAGTACTTC
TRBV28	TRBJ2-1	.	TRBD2	CASSSYTLAGIEQFF	TGTGCCAGCAGTTCCTATACCCTAGCGGGAATTGAGCAGTTCTTC
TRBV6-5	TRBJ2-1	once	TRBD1	CASSYRRKQGGNEQFF	TGTGCCAGCAGTTATCGACGGAAACAGGGGGGTAATGAGCAGTTCTTC
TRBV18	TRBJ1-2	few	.	CASSPIDSYYGYTF	TGTGCCAGCTCACCTATAGATTCCTACTATGGCTACACCTTC
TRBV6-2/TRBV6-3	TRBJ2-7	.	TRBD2	CASSYSSASGSYEQYF	TGTGCCAGCAGTTACTCGAGTGCTAGCGGCTCCTACGAGCAGTACTTC
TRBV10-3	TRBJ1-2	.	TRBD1	CAISERGDRDWGYTF	TGTGCCATCAGTGAGAGGGGGGACAGGGATTGGGGCTACACCTTC
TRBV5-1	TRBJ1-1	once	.	CASSSLGHTEAFF	TGCGCCAGCAGCTCCCTCGGTCACACTGAAGCTTTCTTT
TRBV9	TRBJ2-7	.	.	CASSVGLVDYEQYF	TGTGCCAGCAGCGTAGGACTAGTCGACTACGAGCAGTACTTC
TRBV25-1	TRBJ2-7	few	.	CASSESEGKGVEQYF	TGTGCCAGCAGTGAAAGTGAAGGGAAAGGGGTCGAGCAGTACTTC
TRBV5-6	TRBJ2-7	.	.	CASSLGGPYEQYF	TGTGCCAGCAGCTTGGGCGGTCCCTACGAGCAGTACTTC
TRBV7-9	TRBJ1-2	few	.	CASTRTRDGYTF	TGTGCCAGCACGAGAACACGGGATGGCTACACCTTC
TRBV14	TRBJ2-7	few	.	CASSQAAGLPYEQYF	TGTGCCAGCAGCCAAGCGGCGGGACTTCCCTACGAGCAGTACTTC